This T cell receptor (beta chain) is drawn from a study of T cells after yellow fever vaccination (dated 2019 in TCRdb). Turning to the overall study: The SMART-Seq v4 Ultra Low Input RNA kit was used to prepare libraries from fractions with low cell numbers. Bulk TCR alpha and beta repertoires were sequenced longitudinally to track T-cell clones before and after primary and booster YFV17D yellow fever vaccination. Blood was drawn at multiple timepoints before and after primary and secondary immunization, with bulk PBMC replicates and cell subsets isolated. Two healthy male donors, one aged 18 to 30 and one aged 30 to 40 years, were included in the cohort. Overall results and qualifications from the work: The secondary T-cell response was found to be weaker but faster than the primary response, with a peak reached on day 5 rather than on day 15. Most clones expanded after primary vaccination (approximately 95% of CD4 and 88% of CD8) were re-detected after the booster, suggesting that broad memory maintenance occurred. Because the study included only a couple of donors, the extent to which the findings can be generalized is limited. A small share of clonotypes occurred in both CD4 and CD8 compartments, likely arising from convergent recombination. FACS-sorted repertoires could contain abundant contaminating clonotypes from the bulk population, so computational filtering was required.

The CDR3 covers 13 residues, taking in both the cysteine and the phenylalanine. The entry retains the CDR3 DNA only, 39 bases that are in frame from base 1. V gives up 5 bases and J gives up 9 bases, and the segment between their germline ends measures 13 bases. This specimen's treatment or condition label, interpreted: live attenuated yellow fever vaccine strain. At each blood-draw timepoint, two biological replicates of bulk PBMCs were collected. A standard Ficoll-Paque protocol was used to isolate PBMCs from peripheral blood. TriZol was used to extract RNA from bulk PBMCs, CD4 and CD8 fractions, and dextramer-positive and dextramer-negative fractions. TCR cDNA was synthesized by 5'RACE template switching, through which a universal primer site and unique molecular identifiers were introduced. Priming of cDNA synthesis was performed from both the TCR alpha and TCR beta constant segments. Library amplification involved two PCR steps, and the second step added sample barcodes and sequencing adapters. Sequencing of the libraries was done on either Illumina HiSeq 2500 (2x100 bp) or NovaSeq (2x150 bp). For the original study's pipeline: Reads were demultiplexed and collapsed into UMI consensus sequences with MIGEC, and V(D)J alignment was performed with MiXCR. Vaccine-responding clonotypes were defined with edgeR using replicate PBMC samples, requiring FDR below 0.01 and a log2 fold change above 5 up to day 15. Each bulk clonotype was labeled CD4 or CD8 based on which sequenced repertoire, CD4 or CD8, contained the clonotype at higher abundance. TCRdb trimmed the raw reads at Q25, called clones with MiXCR and kept productive beta chains. Merged by CDR3 protein, the rows form single entries marked with the most common genes and DNA. TCRdb's processing, not the authors' own work, is the source of the V and J calls. This sample holds a few hundred thousand distinct CDR3 sequences; 6.8% were observed only once. The top ten clones comprise about 18% of the sample.

This clonotype has a handful of counts. The antigen this receptor binds is unknown. Base qualities were left out, and no much larger clone turns up one base away. The material was PBMCs, obtained roughly 47 days after the first yellow fever vaccination. The V and J segments used are TRBV12-3 or TRBV12-4 and TRBJ2-2; confidence is insufficient to name the D gene. The sequence was collected from a man between 18 and 35 years old who received the YFV17D yellow fever vaccine. CDR3 reads: CASSPYPVRELFF. The DNA sequence reads TGTGCCAGCAGTCCCTATCCGGTCCGGGAGCTGTTTTTT.